The clone carrying this TCR beta chain has at least ten counts. The antigen is not known. This entry belongs to a study of neurological immune-mediated disorders. Per the germline V gene, CDR1 is DFQATT and CDR2 is SNEGSKA (reference sequence). The CDR3 consists of 13 residues. J lost 6 bases, V lost 5 bases, and 9 bases had no gene match. The authors produced cDNA by 5'RACE using 10-nucleotide random UMIs. MiXCR, applied by TCRdb to the 5' RACE reads, yields one record per CDR3 protein. Among tens of thousands of distinct CDR3 sequences listed, less than 2.5% were seen once. Study-level points and caveats: HTLV-1-associated myelopathy had the most TCR clonal expansion, while multiple sclerosis had the least, a level that fell below healthy controls.

The receptor was isolated from a woman aged 50 to 65 with multiple sclerosis. The rearrangement uses TRBV20-1 and TRBJ1-1; 7 bases line up with TRBD1. Sequencing input: PBMCs. The CDR3: CSAQAGGSPEAFF. The CDR3 coding sequence is TGCAGTGCTCAAGCAGGGGGGAGCCCTGAAGCTTTCTTT.